What follows are 9 T cell receptor beta chains derived from one specimen sequenced in a study of control samples from healthy donors and cancer patients. Assay used: immunoSEQ multiplex PCR; TCRdb lists only in-frame clones, some missing. The sample holds some 74,000 clones, 75% to 85% seen once. The material sequenced was blood. These receptor sequences come from a man aged 60 to 75 in good health.

By share of the sample, this clone is medium-sized. The chain couples TRBV7-9 to TRBJ2-3; D is possibly TRBD2 (5 bases). The V end was cut by 5 bases, the J end by 3 bases, with 21 bases between. The CDR3 is 17 residues long. CDR1 and CDR2 from the germline V gene are SEHNR and FQNEAQ (reference sequence). DNA of the CDR3: TGTGCCAGCAGCACCGCAACAACCGGACTGGGGACAGATACGCAGTATTTT. Translated, it gives CASSTATTGLGTDTQYF.

This clone was observed once. The chain uses TRBV28 and TRBJ1-3, with 7 bases fitting TRBD1. Germline lookup yields CDR1 MDHEN and CDR2 SYDVKM. The length of the CDR3 is 15 residues. The V segment lost 8 bases and the J segment 0 bases; nucleotides outside the gene matches: 7. CDR3 residues: CASSKTGSSGNTIYF. CDR3 sequence (DNA): TGTGCCAGCTCGAAGACAGGGTCCTCTGGAAACACCATATATTTT. Looking up the rest from reference TRBV28 and TRBJ1-3 gives the full variable domain: DVKVTQSSRYLVKRTGEKVFLECVQDMDHENMFWYRQDPGLGLRLIYFSYDVKMKEKGDIPEGYSVSREKKERFSLILESASTNQTSMYLCASSKTGSSGNTIYFGEGSWLTVV.

The chain uses TRBV9 and TRBJ1-1, with D possibly matching TRBD1 (6 bases). Between the trimmed V and J ends, which lost 2 bases and 4 bases, there was a span of 12 bases. In germline, CDR1 is SGDLS, CDR2 YYNGEE. The CDR3 covers 14 residues. The CDR3 protein is CASSVNREGTEAFF. CDR3 nucleotides: TGTGCCAGCAGCGTTAACAGGGAGGGCACTGAAGCTTTCTTT.

The chain employs TRBV28 and TRBJ2-3; no reliable D call. Germline V gene data show CDR1 as MDHEN and CDR2 as SYDVKM. Between the trimmed V and J ends, which lost 6 bases and 4 bases, there was a span of 20 bases. This CDR3 comprises 16 residues. The CDR3 here is CASSPIPRLVSDTQYF. In nucleotides, the CDR3 is TGTGCCAGCAGCCCTATTCCCCGGTTGGTTTCAGATACGCAGTATTTT.

This clone turned up a few times. This chain links TRBV29-1 with TRBJ1-2, with D perhaps TRBD1 (5 bases). Trimming pared 5 bases from V and 8 bases from J, leaving 18 bases between. The germline gives CDR1 SQVTM, CDR2 ANQGSEA. The CDR3 runs to 13 residues. The CDR3 spells CSVLGRGQGGYTF. The CDR3 coding sequence is TGCAGCGTTCTGGGGCGGGGCCAGGGAGGCTACACCTTC.

The V gene is TRBV19, the J gene TRBJ2-1, with 13 bases that match TRBD2. The V segment lost 4 bases and the J segment 8 bases; nucleotides outside the gene matches: 5. The CDR3 contains 15 residues. Germline V CDR1 and CDR2: LNHDA, SQIVND (reference sequence). The CDR3 protein is CASSRTSGRFDEQFF. In DNA, the CDR3 is TGTGCCAGTAGTAGGACTAGCGGGAGATTCGATGAGCAGTTCTTC.

V is TRBV24-1 and J is TRBJ1-2; D remains ambiguous. Germline V lookup: CDR1 KGHDR, CDR2 SFDVKD. There are 14 residues in the CDR3. Trimming removed 3 bases at V and 4 bases at J, with 11 bases between. The CDR3 protein is CATSDPATGYGYTF. The CDR3 nucleotides are TGTGCCACCAGTGATCCAGCAACCGGCTATGGCTACACCTTC.

The rearrangement uses TRBV4-3 and TRBJ2-7; TRBD2 matches 7 bases. After removal of 1 base from V and 0 bases from J, the junction contained 6 bases not matched to a gene. The CDR3 has 16 amino acids. Germline CDR1 LGHNA, CDR2 YSLEER. The CDR3 reads CASSQAPGGTSYEQYF. In DNA, the CDR3 is TGCGCCAGCAGCCAAGCCCCGGGAGGAACCTCCTACGAGCAGTACTTC.

The chain links TRBV3-1 (or the pseudogene TRBV3-2) to TRBJ2-5; 9 bases are shared with TRBD1. V was clipped by 4 bases and J by 3 bases; unmatched bases: 6. Germline V CDR1 and CDR2: LGHDT, YNNKEL (reference sequence). The CDR3 covers 15 residues. The CDR3 protein is CASSRGQGYKETQYF. The CDR3 bases are TGTGCCAGCAGCCGCGGACAGGGGTATAAAGAGACCCAGTACTTC.